The rows below give T cell receptor beta chains drawn from one sample of a study of T cell repertoires in cytomegalovirus infection. One entry per CDR3 protein results from TCRdb running MiXCR on the reads. The sample yields 750,000 to 900,000 distinct CDR3 sequences, almost 30% seen once. Their target antigens are unknown. The input for sequencing was cultured CD8+ T cells from PBMCs, taken from culture after CMV antigen stimulation. Receptors originate from a human donor in good health (CMV status not recorded). Some clones in this sample may be carry-over from other donors' samples. CDR3s include the opening cysteine and the closing phenylalanine or tryptophan. A row's size may be missing; if present it is once, few, many or a size class.

cdr3_length j_call clone_size v_call cdr3_aa
15 TRBJ1-4 - TRBV11-2 CASSVEGGRNEKLFF
15 TRBJ2-2 few TRBV7-6 CASSPPKGIPGELFF
16 TRBJ2-3 many TRBV6-2/TRBV6-3 CASSYRLRSGTDTQYF
14 TRBJ1-5 - TRBV27 CASSLSTGNQPQHF
14 TRBJ2-2 few TRBV7-9 CASSPWANTGELFF
16 TRBJ2-1 - TRBV27 CASSFSLGSSYNEQFF
14 TRBJ2-5 few TRBV6-5 CASRGGRGEETQYF
16 TRBJ1-2 - TRBV7-9 CASSHSTGLANYGYTF
13 TRBJ2-5 few TRBV27 CASSLGGYETQYF
12 TRBJ1-2 few TRBV29-1 CSAPTGPYGYTF
15 TRBJ1-1 - TRBV20-1 CSARDLRDSDTEAFF
18 TRBJ2-3 few TRBV7-6 CASSLALTGLHPTDTQYF
15 TRBJ1-1 - TRBV5-3 CASSLDRGRGTEAFF
16 TRBJ1-4 - TRBV12-3/TRBV12-4 CASSTDLQGFFEKLFF
16 TRBJ1-2 - TRBV28 CASSLSRTRAHYGYTF
15 TRBJ2-1 many TRBV7-6 CASSWRGSSYNEQFF
17 TRBJ2-6 many TRBV4-1 CASSQDLRGSGANVLTF
16 TRBJ2-3 few TRBV27 CASSFDPGLSTDTQYF
13 TRBJ2-5 many TRBV7-9 CASRTRVGETQYF
15 TRBJ1-5 - TRBV15 CATSSRDRGFQPQHF
15 TRBJ1-1 - TRBV20-1 CSARAPPGGHTEAFF
17 TRBJ2-3 many TRBV7-2 CASSLDPLADYTDTQYF
16 TRBJ1-2 few TRBV10-3 CAISEFLRGGNYGYTF
13 TRBJ1-5 once TRBV10-3 CAISDRSNQPQHF
14 TRBJ2-6 many TRBV4-1 CASSQDAGANVLTF
15 TRBJ2-7 few TRBV19 CASSIYVDGSYEQYF
12 TRBJ2-7 - TRBV7-8 CASSLGLREQYF
13 TRBJ1-5 many TRBV7-2 CASSLWKNQPQHF
15 TRBJ1-6 many TRBV24-1 CATSDGQWQNSPLHF
14 TRBJ1-2 many TRBV12-3/TRBV12-4 CASSYRGDGYGYTF
19 TRBJ1-1 few TRBV4-1 CASSPPWGSRVSRNTEAFF
15 TRBJ2-7 few TRBV12-3/TRBV12-4 CASSPVAGPYYEQYF
12 TRBJ1-1 - TRBV29-1 CSVVTPNTEAFF
14 TRBJ2-7 few TRBV6-1 CASSRGSFPYEQYF
16 TRBJ1-6 many TRBV7-2 CASSLEIRQINSPLHF
16 TRBJ2-1 many TRBV7-8 CASSSLTGGAYNEQFF
12 TRBJ2-3 few TRBV5-4 CASSPEMDTQYF
14 TRBJ1-1 - TRBV7-3 CASSRTGASTEAFF
15 TRBJ1-2 - TRBV9 CASSVEGADYYGYTF
13 TRBJ2-3 few TRBV6-2/TRBV6-3 CATFRIGTDTQYF
16 TRBJ2-7 - TRBV28 CASSPGTGSFPYEQYF
17 TRBJ2-5 - TRBV6-1 CASSLEGLRIGGETQYF
15 TRBJ1-1 - TRBV4-1 CASSQAGYEGTEAFF